This T cell receptor beta chain emerged from a study of Graves' ophthalmopathy and Graves' hyperthyroidism. The study, taken as a whole, reports: Prediction of ophthalmopathy progression reached roughly 70% sensitivity and 72% to 80% specificity. Blood samples also showed most expanded thyroid clonotypes exceeding 0.001 frequency.

This clonotype came up many times. Its antigen is unknown. Germline values: CDR1 SGDLS, CDR2 YYNGEE. Deletions cut 7 bases from V and 11 bases from J, with 7 bases between. This CDR3 spans 10 amino acids. RNA transcripts were the source from which TCR beta CDR3 regions were amplified. RT-PCR in the first round used HTBI primers; a second-round multiplex PCR followed. TCRdb fed the multiplex PCR reads into MiXCR, producing one record per CDR3 protein. Here the sample spans a few hundred thousand distinct CDR3 sequences, 35% to 45% being singletons. The V and J genes are TRBV9 and TRBJ2-6, with D maybe TRBD2 (5 bases). This clonotype originated in an adult man with Graves' hyperthyroidism. The sequenced sample consisted of peripheral blood or thyroid tissue (not recorded which). The CDR3 here is CASAGHVLTF. The CDR3 DNA reads as TGTGCCAGCGCGGGTCACGTCCTGACTTTC.